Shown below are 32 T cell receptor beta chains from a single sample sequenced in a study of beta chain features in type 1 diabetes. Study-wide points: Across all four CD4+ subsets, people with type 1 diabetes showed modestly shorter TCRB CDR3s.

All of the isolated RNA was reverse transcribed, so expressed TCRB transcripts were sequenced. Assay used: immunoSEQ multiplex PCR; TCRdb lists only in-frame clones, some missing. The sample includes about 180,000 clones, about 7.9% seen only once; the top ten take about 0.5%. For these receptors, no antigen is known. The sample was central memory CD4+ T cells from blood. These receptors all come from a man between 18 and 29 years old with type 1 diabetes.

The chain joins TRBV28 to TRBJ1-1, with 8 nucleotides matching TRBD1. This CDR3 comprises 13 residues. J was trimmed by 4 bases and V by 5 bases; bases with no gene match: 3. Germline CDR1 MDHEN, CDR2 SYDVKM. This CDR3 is CASSPGTGTEAFF. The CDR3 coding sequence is TGTGCCAGCAGTCCTGGGACAGGCACTGAAGCTTTCTTT. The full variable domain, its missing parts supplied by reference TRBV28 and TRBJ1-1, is DVKVTQSSRYLVKRTGEKVFLECVQDMDHENMFWYRQDPGLGLRLIYFSYDVKMKEKGDIPEGYSVSREKKERFSLILESASTNQTSMYLCASSPGTGTEAFFGQGTRLTVV.

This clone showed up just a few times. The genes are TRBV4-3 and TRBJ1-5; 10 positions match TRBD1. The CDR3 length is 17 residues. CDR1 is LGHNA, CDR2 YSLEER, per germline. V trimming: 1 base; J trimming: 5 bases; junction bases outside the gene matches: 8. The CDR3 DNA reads TGCGCCAGCAGCCAAGGTGCCAACGGGACAGGGGATCAGCCCCAGCATTTT. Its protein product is CASSQGANGTGDQPQHF.

CDR3: CASSRGGLAGGNREQYF. Written as DNA, the CDR3 is TGTGCCAGCAGCAGGGGGGGGCTAGCGGGAGGAAACCGCGAGCAGTACTTC. The rearrangement links TRBV7-2 to TRBJ2-7, with 11 bases aligning to TRBD2. CDR3 length equals 17 residues. Germline V gene sequence: CDR1 SGHTA, CDR2 FQGNSA. With V trimmed by 5 bases and J by 6 bases, 15 bases remained unmatched. The whole variable domain, filled in from reference TRBV7-2 and TRBJ2-7, reads GAGVSQSPSNKVTEKGKDVELRCDPISGHTALYWYRQSLGQGLEFLIYFQGNSAPDKSGLPSDRFSAERTGGSVSTLTIQRTQQEDSAVYLCASSRGGLAGGNREQYFGPGTRLTVT.

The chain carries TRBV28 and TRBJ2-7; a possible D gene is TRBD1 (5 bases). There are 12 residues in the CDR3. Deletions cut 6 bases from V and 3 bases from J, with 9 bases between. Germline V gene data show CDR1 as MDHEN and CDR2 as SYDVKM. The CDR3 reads CASRGASYEQYF. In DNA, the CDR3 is TGTGCCAGCAGAGGGGCAAGCTACGAGCAGTACTTC.

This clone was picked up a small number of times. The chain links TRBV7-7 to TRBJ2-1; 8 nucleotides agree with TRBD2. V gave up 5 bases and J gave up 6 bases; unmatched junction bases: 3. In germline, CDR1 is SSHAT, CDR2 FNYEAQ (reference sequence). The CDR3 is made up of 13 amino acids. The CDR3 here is CASSPRGGNEQFF. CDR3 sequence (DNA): TGTGCCAGCAGCCCACGGGGGGGCAATGAGCAGTTCTTC.

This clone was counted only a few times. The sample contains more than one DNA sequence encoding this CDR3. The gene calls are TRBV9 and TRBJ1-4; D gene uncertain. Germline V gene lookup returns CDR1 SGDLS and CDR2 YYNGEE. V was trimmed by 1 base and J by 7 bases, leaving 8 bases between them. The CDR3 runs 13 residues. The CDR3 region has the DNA TGTGCCAGCAGCGTACGGTCAGGTGAAAAACTGTTTTTT. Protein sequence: CASSVRSGEKLFF. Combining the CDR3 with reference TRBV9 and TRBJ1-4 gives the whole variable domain DSGVTQTPKHLITATGQRVTLRCSPRSGDLSVYWYQQSLDQGLQFLIQYYNGEERAKGNILERFSAQQFPDLHSELNLSSLELGDSALYFCASSVRSGEKLFFGSGTQLSVL.

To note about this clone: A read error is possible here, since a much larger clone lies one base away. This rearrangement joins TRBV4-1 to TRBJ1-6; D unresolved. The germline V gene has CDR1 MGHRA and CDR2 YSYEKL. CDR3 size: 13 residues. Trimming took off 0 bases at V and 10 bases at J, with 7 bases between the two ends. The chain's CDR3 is CASSQDGESPLHF. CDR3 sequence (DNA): TGCGCCAGCAGCCAAGACGGGGAGTCACCCCTCCACTTT.

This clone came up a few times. The CDR3 bases are TGTGCCAGCAGCCTCCGTGAGCTAGCGGGAACGGACGAGCAGTACTTC. Its protein is CASSLRELAGTDEQYF. This chain connects TRBV5-4 to TRBJ2-7; 9 nucleotides agree with TRBD2. Germline lookup yields CDR1 SGHNT and CDR2 YYREEE (reference sequence). This CDR3 has 16 amino acids. Trimming removed 4 bases from V and 5 bases from J; junction bases left unmatched: 13.

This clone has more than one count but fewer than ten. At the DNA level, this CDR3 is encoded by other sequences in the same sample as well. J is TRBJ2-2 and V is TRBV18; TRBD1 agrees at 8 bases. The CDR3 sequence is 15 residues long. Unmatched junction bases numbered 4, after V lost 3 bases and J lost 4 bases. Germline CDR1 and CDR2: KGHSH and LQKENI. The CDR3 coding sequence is TGTGCCAGCTCACCGAGACAGGGGAGCACCGGGGAGCTGTTTTTT. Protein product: CASSPRQGSTGELFF.

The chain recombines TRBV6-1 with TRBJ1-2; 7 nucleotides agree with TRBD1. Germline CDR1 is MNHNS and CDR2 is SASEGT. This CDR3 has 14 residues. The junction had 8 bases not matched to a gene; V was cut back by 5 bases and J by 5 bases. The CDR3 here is CASSRTGLGYGYTF. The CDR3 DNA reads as TGTGCCAGCAGTCGGACAGGTTTGGGGTATGGCTACACCTTC.

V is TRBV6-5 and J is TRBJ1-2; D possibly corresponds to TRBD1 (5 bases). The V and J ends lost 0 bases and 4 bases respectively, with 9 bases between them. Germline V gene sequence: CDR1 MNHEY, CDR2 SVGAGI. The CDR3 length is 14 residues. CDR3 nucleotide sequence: TGTGCCAGCAGTTACTCGCGAACAGGCTATGGCTACACCTTC. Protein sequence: CASSYSRTGYGYTF.

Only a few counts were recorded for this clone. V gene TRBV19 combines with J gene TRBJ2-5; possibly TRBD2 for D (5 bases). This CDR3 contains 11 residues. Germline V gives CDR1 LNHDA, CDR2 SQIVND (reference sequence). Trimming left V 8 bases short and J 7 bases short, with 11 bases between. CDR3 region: CASVEGVTQYF. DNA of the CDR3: TGTGCCAGTGTTGAGGGTGTGACCCAGTACTTC.

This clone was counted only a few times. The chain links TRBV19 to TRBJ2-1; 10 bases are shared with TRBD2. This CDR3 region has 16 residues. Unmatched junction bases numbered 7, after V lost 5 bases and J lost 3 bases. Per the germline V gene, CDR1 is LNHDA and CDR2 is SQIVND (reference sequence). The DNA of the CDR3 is TGTGCCAGTAGTGAAGCCGGGACTAGCGACTACAATGAGCAGTTCTTC. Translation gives CASSEAGTSDYNEQFF.

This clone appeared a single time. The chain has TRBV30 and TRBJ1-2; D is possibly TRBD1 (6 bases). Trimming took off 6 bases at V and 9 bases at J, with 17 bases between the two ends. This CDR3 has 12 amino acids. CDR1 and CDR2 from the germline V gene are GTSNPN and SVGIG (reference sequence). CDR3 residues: CACLRGALSYTF. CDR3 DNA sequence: TGTGCCTGTTTACGGGGGGCTTTGAGCTACACCTTC.

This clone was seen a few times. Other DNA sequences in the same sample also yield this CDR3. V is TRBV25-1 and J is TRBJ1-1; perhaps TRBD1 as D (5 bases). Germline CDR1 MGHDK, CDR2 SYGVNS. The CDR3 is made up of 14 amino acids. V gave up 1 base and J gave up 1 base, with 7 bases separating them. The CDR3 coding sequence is TGTGCCAGCAGTGAATTGGGGCAGAACACTGAAGCTTTCTTT. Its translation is CASSELGQNTEAFF.

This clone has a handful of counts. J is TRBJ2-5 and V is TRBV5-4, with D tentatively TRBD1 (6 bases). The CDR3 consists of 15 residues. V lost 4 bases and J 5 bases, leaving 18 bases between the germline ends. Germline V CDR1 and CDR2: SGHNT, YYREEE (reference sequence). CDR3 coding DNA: TGTGCCAGCAGCCAACAGGGATCAGGTCGGGAGACCCAGTACTTC. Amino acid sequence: CASSQQGSGRETQYF.

CDR3 sequence reads: CASSSAGGDSTDTQYF. In nucleotides, the CDR3 is TGCGCCAGCAGCTCCGCAGGGGGCGATAGCACAGATACGCAGTATTTT. The V gene is TRBV5-1, the J gene TRBJ2-3; 8 positions agree with TRBD1. This CDR3 region has 16 residues. The V and J ends lost 3 bases and 0 bases, in that order; junction bases with no gene match: 6. CDR1 is SGHRS, CDR2 YFSETQ, per germline.

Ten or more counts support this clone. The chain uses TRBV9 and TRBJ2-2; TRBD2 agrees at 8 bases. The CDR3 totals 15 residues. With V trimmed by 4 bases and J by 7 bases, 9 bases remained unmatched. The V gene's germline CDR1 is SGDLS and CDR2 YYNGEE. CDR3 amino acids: CASSPNGGAIGELFF. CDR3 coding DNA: TGTGCCAGCAGCCCCAACGGGGGGGCCATCGGGGAGCTGTTTTTT.

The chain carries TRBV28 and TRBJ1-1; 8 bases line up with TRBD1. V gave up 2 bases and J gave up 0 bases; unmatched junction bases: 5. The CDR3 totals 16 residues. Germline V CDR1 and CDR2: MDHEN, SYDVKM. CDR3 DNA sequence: TGTGCCAGCAGTTTACCCCCAGGGGGCCTGAACACTGAAGCTTTCTTT. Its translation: CASSLPPGGLNTEAFF.

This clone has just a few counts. The CDR3 coding sequence is TGTGCCAGCACCTTTAGGCAGGGGGCGAACGATGAGCAGTTCTTC. It codes for CASTFRQGANDEQFF. The V gene is TRBV25-1, the J gene TRBJ2-1, with 8 bases matching TRBD1. With 7 bases clipped from V and 8 bases from J, the junction kept 13 bases outside the gene matches. Per germline, CDR1 MGHDK and CDR2 SYGVNS. There are 15 residues in the CDR3.

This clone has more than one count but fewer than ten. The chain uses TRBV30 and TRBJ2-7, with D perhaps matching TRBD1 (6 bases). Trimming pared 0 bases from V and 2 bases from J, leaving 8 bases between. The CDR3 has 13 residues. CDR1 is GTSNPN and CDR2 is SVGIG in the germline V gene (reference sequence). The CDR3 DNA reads TGTGCCTGGAGTGTAAAGGGGGCCTACGAGCAGTACTTC. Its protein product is CAWSVKGAYEQYF.

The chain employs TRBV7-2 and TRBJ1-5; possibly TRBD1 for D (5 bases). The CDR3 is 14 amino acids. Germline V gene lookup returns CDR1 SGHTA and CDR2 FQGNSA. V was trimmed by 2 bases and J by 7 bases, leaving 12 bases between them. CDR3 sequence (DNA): TGTGCCAGCAGCTTAATAGGGGTAGGACAGCCCCAGCATTTT. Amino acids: CASSLIGVGQPQHF.

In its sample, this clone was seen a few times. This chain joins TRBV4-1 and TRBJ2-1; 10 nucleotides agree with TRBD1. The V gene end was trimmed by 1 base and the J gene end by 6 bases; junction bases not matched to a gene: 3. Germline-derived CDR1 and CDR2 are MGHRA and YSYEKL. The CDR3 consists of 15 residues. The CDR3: CASSQGQGAINEQFF. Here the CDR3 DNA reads TGCGCCAGCAGCCAAGGACAGGGGGCGATCAATGAGCAGTTCTTC.

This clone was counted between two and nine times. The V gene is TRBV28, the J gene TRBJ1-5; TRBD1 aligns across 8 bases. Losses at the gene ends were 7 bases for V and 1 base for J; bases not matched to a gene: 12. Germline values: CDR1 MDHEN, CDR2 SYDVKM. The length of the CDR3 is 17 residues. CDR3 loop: CASNLPQGARSNQPQHF. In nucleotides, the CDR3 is TGTGCCAGCAACCTCCCTCAGGGGGCAAGGAGCAATCAGCCCCAGCATTTT.

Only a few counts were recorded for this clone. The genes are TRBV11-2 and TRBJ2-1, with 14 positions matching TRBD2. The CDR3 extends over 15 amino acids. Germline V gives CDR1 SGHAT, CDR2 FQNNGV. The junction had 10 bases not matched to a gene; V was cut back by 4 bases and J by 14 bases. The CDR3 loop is CASSSLIGLAGGKFF. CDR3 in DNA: TGTGCCAGCAGCTCACTAATTGGACTAGCGGGGGGAAAGTTCTTC.

The CDR3 DNA reads as TGCAGCGTTCAGGGGACAGGGGTTCAGCCCCAGCATTTT. This sequence encodes CSVQGTGVQPQHF. The chain joins TRBV29-1 to TRBJ1-5; 10 bases are a match to TRBD1. The CDR3 loop spans 13 amino acids. Germline-derived CDR1 and CDR2 are SQVTM and ANQGSEA. J gave up 6 bases and V 5 bases, and 4 bases lay outside the gene matches.

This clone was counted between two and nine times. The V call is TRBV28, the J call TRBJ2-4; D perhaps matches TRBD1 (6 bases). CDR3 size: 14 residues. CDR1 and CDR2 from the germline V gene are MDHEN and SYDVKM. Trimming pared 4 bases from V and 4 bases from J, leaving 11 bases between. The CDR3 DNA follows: TGTGCCAGCAGTTCATGGGACACAAAAAACATTCAGTACTTC. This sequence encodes CASSSWDTKNIQYF.

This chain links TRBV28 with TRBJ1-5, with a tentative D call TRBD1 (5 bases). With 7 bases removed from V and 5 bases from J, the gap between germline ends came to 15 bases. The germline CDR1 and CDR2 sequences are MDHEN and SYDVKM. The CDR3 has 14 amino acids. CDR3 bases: TGTGCCAGCACATCCGTCATCAGGGATCAGCCCCAGCATTTT. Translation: CASTSVIRDQPQHF.

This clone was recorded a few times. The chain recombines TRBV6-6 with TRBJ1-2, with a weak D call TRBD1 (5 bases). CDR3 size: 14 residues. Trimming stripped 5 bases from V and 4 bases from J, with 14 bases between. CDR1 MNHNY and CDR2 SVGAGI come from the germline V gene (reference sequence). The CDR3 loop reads CASSRQPQGYGYTF. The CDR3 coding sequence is TGTGCCAGCAGTCGACAGCCCCAGGGCTATGGCTACACCTTC.

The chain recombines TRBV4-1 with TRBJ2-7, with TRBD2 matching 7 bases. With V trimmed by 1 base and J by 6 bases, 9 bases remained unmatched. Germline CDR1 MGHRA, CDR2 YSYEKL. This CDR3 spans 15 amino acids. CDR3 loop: CASSQVFPSSGEQYF. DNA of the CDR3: TGCGCCAGCAGCCAAGTCTTTCCCTCTAGCGGCGAGCAGTACTTC.

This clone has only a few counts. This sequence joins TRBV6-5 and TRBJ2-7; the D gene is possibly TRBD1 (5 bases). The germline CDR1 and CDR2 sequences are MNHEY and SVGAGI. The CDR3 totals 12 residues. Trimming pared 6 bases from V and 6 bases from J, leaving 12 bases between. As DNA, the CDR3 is TGTGCCAGCAGAACCTGGGGCGGCGAGCAGTACTTC. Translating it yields CASRTWGGEQYF.

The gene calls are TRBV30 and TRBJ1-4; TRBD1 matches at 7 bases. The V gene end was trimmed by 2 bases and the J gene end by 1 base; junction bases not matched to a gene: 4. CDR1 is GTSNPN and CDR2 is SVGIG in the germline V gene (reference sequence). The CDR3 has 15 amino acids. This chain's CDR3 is CAWSPRQGTNEKLFF. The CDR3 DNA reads TGTGCCTGGAGTCCCCGACAGGGAACTAATGAAAAACTGTTTTTT.